A selection of T cell receptor beta chains follows, all from one sample in a study of blood T cell repertoires in COVID-19. Clones were sequenced by immunoSEQ multiplex PCR, and TCRdb holds only the in-frame ones, with some missing. The sample carries more than 140,000 clones, 75% to 85% recorded once. Sample: peripheral blood. Receptors were obtained from a woman in her forties or fifties in a cohort sampled during active or convalescent COVID-19. Both conserved end residues are part of each CDR3. The D gene is left open where the match is weak. Size values are once, few and many counts, or a class for expanded clones, and some rows have none.

CDR3: CASSVGYENTIYF; DNA: TGTGCCAGCAGCGTCGGGTACGAAAACACCATATATTTT; D: .; V: TRBV9; J: TRBJ1-3; size: once
CDR3: CASSSGQGANTEAFF; DNA: TGTGCCAGCTCATCGGGACAGGGGGCGAACACTGAAGCTTTCTTT; D: TRBD1; V: TRBV18; J: TRBJ1-1; size: .
CDR3: CASSLGGAMSYEQYF; DNA: TGTGCCAGCAGCTTGGGGGGAGCCATGTCCTACGAGCAGTACTTC; D: .; V: TRBV7-9; J: TRBJ2-7; size: .
CDR3: CASSLGSGDRGEQYF; DNA: TGTGCCAGCAGCTTAGGGTCAGGGGATCGGGGAGAGCAGTACTTC; D: .; V: TRBV11-2; J: TRBJ2-7; size: .
CDR3: CASSYAPESSYEQYF; DNA: TGTGCCAGCAGTTACGCCCCTGAGAGCTCCTACGAGCAGTACTTC; D: .; V: TRBV6-5; J: TRBJ2-7; size: .
CDR3: CASSVLGGVENIQYF; DNA: TGTGCCAGCAGTGTCCTCGGGGGGGTTGAAAACATTCAGTACTTC; D: TRBD2; V: TRBV6-4; J: TRBJ2-4; size: .
CDR3: CASSPQGSGTEAFF; DNA: TGTGCCAGCTCACCTCAGGGGAGTGGCACTGAAGCTTTCTTT; D: .; V: TRBV18; J: TRBJ1-1; size: .
CDR3: CASSYKVQGAGGEQYF; DNA: TGTGCCAGCAGTTACAAGGTTCAGGGGGCCGGGGGAGAGCAGTACTTC; D: TRBD1; V: TRBV2; J: TRBJ2-7; size: .
CDR3: CASSKTPERGSPLHF; DNA: TGTGCCAGCAGTAAGACCCCTGAAAGGGGTTCACCCCTCCACTTT; D: .; V: TRBV6-5; J: TRBJ1-6; size: .
CDR3: CASSQVGLEQYF; DNA: TGTGCCAGCAGCCAAGTAGGACTCGAGCAGTACTTC; D: .; V: TRBV3-1/TRBV3-2; J: TRBJ2-7; size: .
CDR3: CANKAGGATDTQYF; DNA: TGTGCCAATAAAGCGGGGGGGGCCACAGATACGCAGTATTTT; D: TRBD2; V: TRBV28; J: TRBJ2-3; size: .
CDR3: CAWSLRGAKNIQYF; DNA: TGTGCCTGGTCCTTAAGAGGGGCCAAAAACATTCAGTACTTC; D: .; V: TRBV30; J: TRBJ2-4; size: .
CDR3: CASSLDRADGYTF; DNA: TGTGCCAGCAGTTTGGACAGGGCGGATGGCTACACCTTC; D: TRBD1; V: TRBV6-6; J: TRBJ1-2; size: .
CDR3: CASSQERTVVNEKLFF; DNA: TGCGCCAGCAGCCAAGAGAGGACTGTGGTCAATGAAAAACTGTTTTTT; D: .; V: TRBV4-3; J: TRBJ1-4; size: .
CDR3: CASSLQRNYGYTF; DNA: TGTGCCAGCAGCTTGCAGAGGAACTATGGCTACACCTTC; D: .; V: TRBV5-6; J: TRBJ1-2; size: .
CDR3: CASSRGDGYTF; DNA: TGCGCCAGCAGCCGGGGGGATGGCTACACCTTC; D: .; V: TRBV5-1; J: TRBJ1-2; size: .
CDR3: CASSIVGGRPNTEAFF; DNA: TGTGCCAGTAGTATAGTCGGAGGACGGCCGAACACTGAAGCTTTCTTT; D: .; V: TRBV19; J: TRBJ1-1; size: few
CDR3: CASSVERGGLYF; DNA: TGTGCCAGCAGTGTAGAGCGGGGGGGCCTGTACTTC; D: TRBD2; V: TRBV2; J: TRBJ2-7; size: .
CDR3: CASSTAPQGAKYEQYF; DNA: TGTGCCAGTAGTACTGCCCCACAGGGGGCGAAGTACGAGCAGTACTTC; D: TRBD1; V: TRBV19; J: TRBJ2-7; size: .
CDR3: CASLLGSSTDTQYF; DNA: TGTGCCAGCTTACTAGGGAGTAGCACAGATACGCAGTATTTT; D: .; V: TRBV5-6; J: TRBJ2-3; size: .
CDR3: CASSPGTGSSYNEQFF; DNA: TGTGCCAGCTCACCGGGGACAGGGAGCTCCTACAATGAGCAGTTCTTC; D: TRBD1; V: TRBV18; J: TRBJ2-1; size: .